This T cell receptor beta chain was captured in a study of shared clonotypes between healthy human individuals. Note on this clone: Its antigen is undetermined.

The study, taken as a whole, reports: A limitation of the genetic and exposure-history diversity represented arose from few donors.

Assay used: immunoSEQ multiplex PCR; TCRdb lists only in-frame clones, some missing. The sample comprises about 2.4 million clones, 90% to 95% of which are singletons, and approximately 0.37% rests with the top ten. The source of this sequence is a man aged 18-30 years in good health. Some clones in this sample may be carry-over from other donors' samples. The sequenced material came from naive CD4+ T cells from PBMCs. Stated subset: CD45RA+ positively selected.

For the CDR3, the DNA is TGTGCCTGGAGTGTGGGAAGCGCCAGAGGCTACGAGCAGTACTTC. This codes for CAWSVGSARGYEQYF. The chain carries TRBV30 and TRBJ2-7, with D unclear. The V end was cut by 0 bases, the J end by 3 bases, with 15 bases between. Per the germline V gene, CDR1 is GTSNPN and CDR2 is SVGIG (reference sequence). The CDR3 has 15 residues.